Below, one T cell receptor beta chain is given with its context. Antigen specificity is unknown. This CDR3 is 15 amino acids long. With 0 bases removed from V and 2 bases from J, the gap between germline ends came to 10 bases. Germline CDR1 LNHNV, CDR2 YYDKDF (reference sequence). The assay was immunoSEQ multiplex PCR, and TCRdb's table has in-frame clones only and misses some. The table lists 150,000 or so clones, approximately 88% of them singletons. This sample is drawn from a study of cytomegalovirus exposure and HLA in healthy donors. On the study more broadly: The roughly 120 validation repertoires, a later analysis reported, used the same platform as the approximately 670 first-cohort repertoires. Study conclusions and caveats: The study labeled under 200 TCR beta chains cytomegalovirus-associated. There were some public TCRs occurring in many donors, but most TCR sequences were rare.

The chain recombines TRBV15 with TRBJ2-5; D gene uncertain. This receptor was taken from a woman aged 18-29 years in good health and CMV-seropositive. The source material was PBMCs. CDR3 nucleotide sequence: TGTGCCACCAGCAGAGAGAGAGGCCGGCAAGAGACCCAGTACTTC. Encoded protein: CATSRERGRQETQYF.